What follows are 12 T cell receptor beta chains derived from one specimen sequenced in a study of kidney transplant recipient with SARS-CoV-2 infection. TCRdb called the reads again in MiXCR, with one record for every CDR3 protein. The repertoire includes 200,000 to 300,000 distinct CDR3 sequences, roughly 26% of them detected once, and 7% to 8% sits in the top ten. The starting material was a blood sample, obtained at baseline and between days 110 and 120 from a kidney transplant recipient. Receptors were obtained from a male patient aged 25-45 years who had COVID-19 and was a kidney transplant recipient. The graft donor may be the source of some T cells.

In regard to this clonotype: A single base separates this from a much larger clone, so it may be a read error. The chain has TRBV12-5 and TRBJ1-3; D is uncertain. Looked up from germline, CDR1 is LGHNT and CDR2 is FRNRAP. The CDR3 sequence is 13 residues long. DNA for the CDR3: TGTGCTAGTGGTTCAGGAGCTGGAAGCACCATATATTTT. Translating gives CASGSGAGSTIYF.

This clonotype came up many times. The chain employs TRBV12-2 and TRBJ1-2. TRBV12-2 is tagged as a pseudogene. CDR3 length equals 17 residues. The CDR3 DNA sequence: TGTGCAAGTCGCGTGCACCTGACTCCACGAAAGACCTATGGCTACACCTTC. Protein: CASRVHLTPRKTYGYTF.

This clonotype was seen ten or more times. The rearrangement links TRBV3-1 to TRBJ2-5; D unresolved. Per germline, CDR1 LGHDT and CDR2 YNNKEL (reference sequence). There are 17 residues in the CDR3. Trimming pared 5 bases from V and 5 bases from J, leaving 24 bases between. CDR3 nucleotides: TGTGCCAGCAGCAACGAAGATCCCATTTCTTTCTCTGAGACCCAGTACTTC. Its protein product is CASSNEDPISFSETQYF.

This clonotype showed up many times. V is TRBV12-3 or TRBV12-4 and J is TRBJ1-2, with no clear D. V gave up 5 bases and J gave up 4 bases, with 23 bases separating them. This CDR3 has 17 residues. The CDR3 loop reads CASSATRSFRKTYGYTF. CDR3 sequence (DNA): TGTGCCAGCAGTGCGACGCGCAGCTTCCGAAAGACCTATGGCTACACCTTC.

This clonotype was counted ten times or more. V is TRBV25-1 and J is TRBJ1-6, with unresolved D. The CDR3 is made up of 12 amino acids. The V end was cut by 8 bases, the J end by 10 bases, with 12 bases between. Germline V lookup: CDR1 MGHDK, CDR2 SYGVNS. DNA for the CDR3: TGTGCCAGCCACGACGAATACTCACCCCTCCACTTT. Its protein is CASHDEYSPLHF.

This clonotype was observed at least ten times. This CDR3 reads CASSPSNSMRKTYGYTF. The CDR3 nucleotides read TGTGCCAGCAGTCCTTCAAACTCTATGCGAAAGACCTATGGCTACACCTTC. The chain links TRBV6-1 to TRBJ1-2; D is unresolved. The V and J ends lost 5 bases and 4 bases respectively, with 23 bases between them. Per germline, CDR1 MNHNS and CDR2 SASEGT. The CDR3 runs to 17 residues.

This clonotype was found many times. This chain connects TRBV7-4 to TRBJ1-2; D gene unclear. This CDR3 comprises 17 residues. Trimming removed 5 bases at V and 4 bases at J, with 23 bases between. The V gene's germline CDR1 is SGHVT and CDR2 SQSDAQ. In DNA form, the CDR3 reads TGTGCCAGCAGCATATGCGTTTCAGCTCGAAAGACCTATGGCTACACCTTC. Translated, it gives CASSICVSARKTYGYTF.

There are many counts of this clonotype. The CDR3 sequence: CASSETPFALNTEAFF. The CDR3 DNA is TGTGCCAGCAGTGAAACCCCGTTCGCCCTGAACACTGAAGCTTTCTTT. The chain employs TRBV2 and TRBJ1-1; D ambiguous. Germline assignment: CDR1 SNHLY and CDR2 FYNNEI. This CDR3 has 16 amino acids. Deletions cut 2 bases from V and 0 bases from J, with 13 bases between.

At least ten counts were recorded for this clonotype. The rearrangement uses TRBV6-4 and TRBJ1-2; no definite D call. Germline CDR1 MRHNA, CDR2 SNTAGT. V shed 4 bases and J shed 4 bases, with 22 bases lying between them. This CDR3 contains 17 residues. This CDR3 reads CASSVPVSHGKTYGYTF. The CDR3 bases are TGTGCCAGCAGTGTTCCTGTCTCACACGGAAAGACCTATGGCTACACCTTC.

The chain has TRBV6-4 and TRBJ2-1, with D perhaps TRBD1 (5 bases). V dropped 6 bases and J dropped 5 bases, with 11 bases sitting between them. The germline gives CDR1 MRHNA, CDR2 SNTAGT. CDR3 length: 13 amino acids. CDR3 region: CASSRQSNNEQFF. The CDR3 DNA reads as TGTGCCAGCAGCAGACAGAGTAACAATGAGCAGTTCTTC.

As concerns this clonotype: This could be a read error, since a much larger clone is one nucleotide away. V and J are TRBV11-2 and TRBJ1-1; tentatively, D is TRBD1 (5 bases). The CDR3 is 14 residues long. Germline CDR1 reads SGHAT; CDR2 reads FQNNGV. Trimming cost V 11 bases and J 0 bases, with 16 bases left between them. CDR3 protein: CASKTWGLNTEAFF. DNA of the CDR3: TGTGCCTCAAAGACGTGGGGCCTGAACACTGAAGCTTTCTTT.

To note about this clonotype: A much larger clone lies a single base off, so this may be a read error. The chain uses TRBV28 and TRBJ2-2; no clear D. CDR1 is MDHEN, CDR2 SYDVKM, per germline. This CDR3 has 16 amino acids. The CDR3 is CANSLFRGIYTGELFF. In nucleotides, the CDR3 is TGTGCCAACAGTTTATTTCGAGGCATCTACACCGGGGAGCTGTTTTTT. The complete variable domain, with remaining parts taken from reference TRBV28 and TRBJ2-2, reads DVKVTQSSRYLVKRTGEKVFLECVQDMDHENMFWYRQDPGLGLRLIYFSYDVKMKEKGDIPEGYSVSREKKERFSLILESASTNQTSMYLCANSLFRGIYTGELFFGEGSRLTVL.